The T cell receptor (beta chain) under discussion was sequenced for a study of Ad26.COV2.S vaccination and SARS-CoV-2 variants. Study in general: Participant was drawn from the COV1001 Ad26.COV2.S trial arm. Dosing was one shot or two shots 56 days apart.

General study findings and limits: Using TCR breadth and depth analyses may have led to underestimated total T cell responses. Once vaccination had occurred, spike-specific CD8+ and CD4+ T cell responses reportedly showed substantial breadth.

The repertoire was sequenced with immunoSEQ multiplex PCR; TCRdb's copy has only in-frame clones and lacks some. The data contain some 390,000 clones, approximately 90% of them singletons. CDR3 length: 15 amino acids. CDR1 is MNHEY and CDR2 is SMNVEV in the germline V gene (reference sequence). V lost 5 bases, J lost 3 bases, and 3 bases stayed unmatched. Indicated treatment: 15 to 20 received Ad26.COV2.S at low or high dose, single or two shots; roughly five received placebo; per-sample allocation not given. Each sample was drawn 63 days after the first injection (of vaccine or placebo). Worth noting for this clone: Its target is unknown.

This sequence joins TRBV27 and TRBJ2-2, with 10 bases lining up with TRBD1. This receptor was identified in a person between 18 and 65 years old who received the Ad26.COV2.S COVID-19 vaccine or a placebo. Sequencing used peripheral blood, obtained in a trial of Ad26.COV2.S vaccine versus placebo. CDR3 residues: CASSPGTGDTGELFF. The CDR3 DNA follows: TGTGCCAGCAGTCCCGGGACAGGGGACACCGGGGAGCTGTTTTTT.